The T cell receptor beta chain under discussion was sequenced for a study of T cell repertoires in cytomegalovirus infection. About the study: CMV infection together with matching HLA type was indicated by public TCR beta signatures. Regarding the study as a whole: HLA-C-restricted CMV-specific TCR beta clonotypes were dominant in the ex vivo response. Summed public TCR beta family frequency identified CMV carriers bearing the relevant HLA.

To note about this clonotype: The target antigen is unknown.

TCRdb fed the reads into MiXCR, producing one record per CDR3 protein. The sample lists around 770,000 distinct CDR3 sequences, 25% to 35% occurring once. With V trimmed by 7 bases and J by 2 bases, 14 bases remained unmatched. CDR3 length: 18 residues. Sequencing was performed on cultured CD8+ T cells from PBMCs, taken from culture after CMV antigen stimulation. The gene calls are TRBV12-3 or TRBV12-4 and TRBJ2-3; 11 bases are shared with TRBD2. This TCR derives from a human donor in good health (CMV status not recorded). Some clones in this sample may be carry-over from other donors' samples. CDR3 DNA: TGTGCCAGCACCCGTACCCTCAGACTAGCGGGGCCCACAGATACGCAGTATTTT. Protein: CASTRTLRLAGPTDTQYF.